Included here is one TCR beta chain sequence, with context. Its recognized antigen is unknown. No quality values exist for individual bases; no much larger clone is one base distant. Its CDR3 holds 15 amino acids, cysteine through phenylalanine. The CDR3 DNA has 45 bases and is translated from base 1. The junction shows trimming of 0 bases on V and 1 base on J, plus 7 bases between the germline ends. Reading the germline V gene gives CDR1 SGHRS and CDR2 YFSETQ. The immunoSEQ Assay, a bias-controlled multiplex PCR, was used to amplify TCRbeta CDR3 regions from genomic DNA. Per the original workflow: The number of nucleated cells in each sample was estimated by amplification of reference gene primers within the assay. To quantify the absolute abundance of each unique TCRbeta CDR3 rearrangement, sequence reads were collapsed and filtered. For each sample, productive Simpson clonality was calculated by taking the square root of Simpson's diversity index across productive rearrangements. In its TCRdb copy, this immuneACCESS table keeps in-frame sequences only and misses some clones. Where compared with another copy, unresolved V genes explain less than half of these, and the others have no known cause. V, J and clone size derive from that table, while D and trimming were established from the DNA sequence. The sample table records fewer than 300,000 clones; about four fifths of these occur just once. Approximately 3.1% of the sample goes to the ten largest clones.

The entry originates in a study of blood T cell repertoires in COVID-19 (dated by TCRdb to the early 2020s). With respect to the entire study: Samples covering the acute and convalescent phases of COVID-19 were provided by collaborators in the United States, Italy and Spain. The material from the prospective study consisted of cDNA or gDNA derived from T cells, B-cell-depleted T cells, or PBMCs. The sample metadata nearly always contained a de-identified subject ID, COVID-19 status, age in years and sex. Where available, HLA class I and class II types were taken from metadata supplied by the sample provider and were not determined by assay-based typing. A freely available public database, intended as a resource for researchers studying the immune response to SARS-CoV-2, is where the repertoires were released. Samples were obtained from the ongoing ImmuneRACE study (first 160 participants) and from 1,254 subjects provided by 6 global collaborators. The dataset comprised deeply sampled blood TCRbeta repertoires from subjects exposed to, actively infected with, or recovered from COVID-19. What the authors observed across the whole study: How much clinical and demographic metadata was included differed by source and by participant, and the metadata was provided uncurated.

Each collaborating institution followed its own protocols to collect whole blood in K2EDTA tubes. For TCRbeta analysis, collaborators shipped samples in one of three forms: frozen whole blood, isolated PBMCs, or DNA extracted from either of those sample types. This sequence was found in a woman younger than 35 with acute or convalescent COVID-19. The sample comprised peripheral blood. Rearrangement joined TRBV5-1 to TRBJ2-2, with the D gene uncertain. The DNA sequence is given as TGCGCCAGCAGCTTGGGTCTCCGGAACACCGGGGAGCTGTTTTTT. This yields the protein CASSLGLRNTGELFF.